Below are 21 T cell receptor beta chains sequenced from a single sample in a study of cytomegalovirus exposure and HLA in healthy donors (dated by TCRdb to 2016 to 2017). The library was produced with the immunoSEQ multiplex PCR assay. This immuneACCESS table, as held by TCRdb, lists in-frame sequences with V and J called but not all clones. Of the missing ones, under half trace to an unresolved V gene in checked studies; the others have no known cause. Across this sample there are 100,000 to 120,000 clones, with approximately 89% seen only once. The ten most abundant clones make up around 1.9% of the sample. The material sequenced was PBMCs. The receptor set was obtained from a woman younger than 35 in good health and CMV-seronegative.

This rearrangement joins TRBV10-3 to TRBJ2-2, with 9 bases that match TRBD1. J gave up 1 base and V 5 bases, and 8 bases lay outside the gene matches. Germline V gene data show CDR1 as ENHRY and CDR2 as SYGVKD. CDR3 length equals 17 residues. The CDR3 region is CAISPGTGLENTGELFF. CDR3 nucleotide sequence: TGTGCCATCAGTCCCGGGACAGGGCTCGAGAACACCGGGGAGCTGTTTTTT.

This chain joins TRBV11-2 and TRBJ2-7; perhaps TRBD1 as D (5 bases). Trimming cost V 0 bases and J 6 bases, with 18 bases left between them. This CDR3 has 16 amino acids. Germline V gene sequence: CDR1 SGHAT, CDR2 FQNNGV. CDR3 sequence reads: CASSLDHGRALGEQYF. The DNA for the CDR3 is TGTGCCAGCAGCTTAGATCATGGCAGGGCCCTGGGCGAGCAGTACTTC.

This sequence joins TRBV10-2 and TRBJ1-2, with 7 bases aligning to TRBD1. Germline V gene lookup returns CDR1 WSHSY and CDR2 SAAADI. CDR3 length: 13 amino acids. The V gene end was trimmed by 6 bases and the J gene end by 4 bases; junction bases not matched to a gene: 5. This CDR3 reads CASSPGQRYGYTF. The CDR3 DNA sequence: TGCGCCAGCAGCCCGGGACAGCGCTATGGCTACACCTTC.

The chain employs TRBV27 and TRBJ1-2, with TRBD1 as a possible D gene (5 bases). V dropped 0 bases and J dropped 6 bases, with 11 bases sitting between them. Germline loops: CDR1 MNHEY, CDR2 SMNVEV (reference sequence). The length of the CDR3 is 14 residues. CDR3 residues: CASSLSAGLDGYTF. For the CDR3, the DNA is TGTGCCAGCAGTTTATCGGCAGGGTTGGATGGCTACACCTTC.

The chain uses TRBV4-1 and TRBJ1-2; D may be TRBD1 (5 bases). Germline V lookup: CDR1 MGHRA, CDR2 YSYEKL. The CDR3 length is 16 residues. V lost 0 bases and J 3 bases, leaving 14 bases between the germline ends. CDR3 in amino acids: CASSQDGRGLDYGYTF. CDR3 sequence (DNA): TGCGCCAGCAGCCAAGATGGAAGGGGACTAGACTATGGCTACACCTTC.

This clone was recorded only once. V gene TRBV6-6 combines with J gene TRBJ2-7, with 7 nucleotides matching TRBD1. This CDR3 is 14 amino acids long. V dropped 2 bases and J dropped 2; count of bases not matched to a gene: 3. Germline V gene sequence: CDR1 MNHNY, CDR2 SVGAGI (reference sequence). CDR3: CASSYNDRAYEQYF. CDR3 in DNA: TGTGCCAGCAGTTACAACGACAGGGCCTACGAGCAGTACTTC.

The chain has TRBV27 and TRBJ1-5; 8 bases map to TRBD1. Germline CDR1 MNHEY, CDR2 SMNVEV (reference sequence). This CDR3 has 14 amino acids. Losses at the gene ends were 6 bases for V and 5 bases for J; bases not matched to a gene: 6. The CDR3 sequence is CASRRTGNDQPQHF. As DNA, the CDR3 is TGTGCCAGCAGGAGGACAGGGAATGATCAGCCCCAGCATTTT.

This chain links TRBV28 with TRBJ2-7, with D possibly TRBD1 on 6 matching bases. From germline, CDR1 is MDHEN and CDR2 SYDVKM. Between the trimmed V and J ends, which lost 4 bases and 1 base, there was a span of 17 bases. The CDR3 loop spans 16 amino acids. In nucleotides, the CDR3 is TGTGCCAGCAGTTCCCTCTCGGTAGGGGGATCCTACGAGCAGTACTTC. It specifies CASSSLSVGGSYEQYF. Filled out from reference TRBV28 and TRBJ2-7, the complete variable domain reads DVKVTQSSRYLVKRTGEKVFLECVQDMDHENMFWYRQDPGLGLRLIYFSYDVKMKEKGDIPEGYSVSREKKERFSLILESASTNQTSMYLCASSSLSVGGSYEQYFGPGTRLTVT.

The V gene is TRBV6-6, the J gene TRBJ1-4; possibly TRBD1 for D (5 bases). The CDR3 covers 8 residues. CDR1 MNHNY and CDR2 SVGAGI come from the germline V gene (reference sequence). V was clipped by 8 bases and J by 14 bases, with 6 bases between them. CDR3 loop: CASGGLFF. In DNA, the CDR3 is TGTGCCAGCGGGGGGCTGTTTTTT.

The sample holds a few counts of this clone. The J gene is TRBJ1-2, the V gene TRBV7-9; D gene unclear. The CDR3 covers 12 residues. The ends were cut back, 5 bases at V and 5 bases at J, with 9 bases in the middle. Germline lookup yields CDR1 SEHNR and CDR2 FQNEAQ (reference sequence). The CDR3 protein is CASSPEVYGYTF. The DNA for the CDR3 is TGTGCCAGCAGCCCAGAGGTGTATGGCTACACCTTC.

V usage is TRBV30 and J usage is TRBJ2-7; no clear D. V was pared by 5 bases and J by 4 bases, with 9 bases between. In germline, CDR1 is GTSNPN, CDR2 SVGIG (reference sequence). This CDR3 contains 11 residues. In nucleotides, the CDR3 is TGTGCCTGGGGATGGGCTTACGAGCAGTACTTC. As protein: CAWGWAYEQYF.

This chain uses TRBV28 with TRBJ1-4; D is perhaps TRBD1 (5 bases). The CDR3 runs 14 residues. Germline CDR1 reads MDHEN; CDR2 reads SYDVKM. CDR3 protein: CVCSWGGSNEKLFF. The CDR3 coding sequence is TGTGTTTGCTCTTGGGGGGGAAGTAATGAAAAACTGTTTTTT.

The rearrangement links TRBV4-1 to TRBJ1-5, with TRBD1 identical over 8 bases. Trimming cost V 1 base and J 2 bases; bases outside gene matches: 4. The CDR3 runs to 16 residues. Germline values: CDR1 MGHRA, CDR2 YSYEKL. The CDR3 loop is CASSQVQGAGNQPQHF. For the CDR3, the DNA is TGCGCCAGCAGCCAAGTGCAGGGGGCTGGCAATCAGCCCCAGCATTTT.

The chain uses TRBV19 and TRBJ1-1; D is unresolved. Per germline, CDR1 LNHDA and CDR2 SQIVND (reference sequence). V was cut by 3 bases and J by 2 bases, with 7 bases left in between. CDR3 size: 13 residues. For the CDR3, the DNA is TGTGCCAGTAGTATGGGAGGTAACACTGAAGCTTTCTTT. Amino acids: CASSMGGNTEAFF. The full variable domain, with the rest looked up from reference TRBV19 and TRBJ1-1, is DGGITQSPKYLFRKEGQNVTLSCEQNLNHDAMYWYRQDPGQGLRLIYYSQIVNDFQKGDIAEGYSVSREKKESFPLTVTSAQKNPTAFYLCASSMGGNTEAFFGQGTRLTVV.

CDR3 protein: CASSQVGSPEAFF. For the CDR3, the DNA is TGTGCCAGCAGCCAAGTAGGGAGTCCTGAAGCTTTCTTT. The V call is TRBV14, the J call TRBJ1-1; D gene unclear. Per the germline V gene, CDR1 is SGHDN and CDR2 is FVKESK. This CDR3 is 13 amino acids long. Trimming cost V 1 base and J 6 bases, with 9 bases left between them.

This sequence joins TRBV4-2 and TRBJ1-1; TRBD1 might be the D (5 bases). Trimming stripped 4 bases from V and 3 bases from J, with 12 bases between. Germline loops: CDR1 LGHNA, CDR2 YNFKEQ. This CDR3 comprises 14 residues. CDR3 residues: CASSRTLGDTEAFF. Here the CDR3 DNA reads TGTGCCAGCAGCCGCACTTTAGGGGACACTGAAGCTTTCTTT.

This chain's CDR3 is CASSTPAYHQETQYF. CDR3 in DNA: TGTGCCAGCAGTACCCCCGCGTACCACCAAGAGACCCAGTACTTC. V gene TRBV6-6 combines with J gene TRBJ2-5; no reliable D call. This CDR3 has 15 amino acids. Per germline, CDR1 MNHNY and CDR2 SVGAGI (reference sequence). V was shortened by 5 bases and J by 0 bases, with 13 bases between the two germline ends.

The chain couples TRBV15 to TRBJ1-4; D gene uncertain. Germline CDR1 is LNHNV and CDR2 is YYDKDF (reference sequence). V gave up 0 bases and J gave up 8 bases, with 7 bases separating them. The CDR3 has 13 residues. CDR3 region: CATSRDNSEKLFF. In nucleotides, the CDR3 is TGTGCCACCAGCAGAGATAACTCGGAAAAACTGTTTTTT.

This clone showed up just a few times. V usage is TRBV7-9 and J usage is TRBJ2-7; D is unclear. The CDR3 runs 13 residues. In germline, CDR1 is SEHNR, CDR2 FQNEAQ (reference sequence). V was cut by 0 bases and J by 4 bases, with 7 bases left in between. The CDR3 DNA reads TGTGCCAGCAGCTTAGCCTTAGATTACGAGCAGTACTTC. This translates into CASSLALDYEQYF.

V usage is TRBV4-3 and J usage is TRBJ1-2; D gene uncertain. The CDR3 runs 14 residues. Germline lookup yields CDR1 LGHNA and CDR2 YSLEER. Trimming removed 0 bases at V and 0 bases at J, with 5 bases between. This chain's CDR3 is CASSQEAANYGYTF. As DNA, the CDR3 is TGCGCCAGCAGCCAAGAGGCTGCTAACTATGGCTACACCTTC.

The chain employs TRBV5-1 and TRBJ1-2, with 12 bases lining up with TRBD1. CDR3 size: 15 residues. Germline lookup yields CDR1 SGHRS and CDR2 YFSETQ. V shed 5 bases, J shed 6 bases, and the junction held 8 bases outside the gene matches. This CDR3 is CASRLSGQGAHGYTF. For the CDR3, the DNA is TGCGCCAGCAGGCTATCGGGACAGGGGGCCCATGGCTACACCTTC.